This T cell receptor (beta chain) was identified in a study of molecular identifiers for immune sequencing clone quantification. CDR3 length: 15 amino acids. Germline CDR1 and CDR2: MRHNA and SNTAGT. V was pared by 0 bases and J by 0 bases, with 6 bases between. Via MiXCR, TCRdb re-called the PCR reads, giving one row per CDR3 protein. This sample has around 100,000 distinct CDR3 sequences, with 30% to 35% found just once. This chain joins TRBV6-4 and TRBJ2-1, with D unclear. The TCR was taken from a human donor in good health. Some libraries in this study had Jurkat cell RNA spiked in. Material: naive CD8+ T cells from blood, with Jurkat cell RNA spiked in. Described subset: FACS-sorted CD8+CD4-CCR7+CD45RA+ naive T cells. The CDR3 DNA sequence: TGTGCCAGCAGTGACTCTGGGAACTCCTACAATGAGCAGTTCTTC. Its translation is CASSDSGNSYNEQFF.